This T cell receptor (beta chain) comes out of a study of T cell responses to AZD1222 COVID-19 vaccine. Germline V gives CDR1 LGHDT, CDR2 YNNKEL (reference sequence). CDR3 size: 13 residues. With 5 bases removed from V and 8 bases from J, the gap between germline ends came to 12 bases. General study points: Most donors were white British and more were female, and clonal diversity was possibly underestimated. Spike was spanned by vaccine-associated CD4 TCRs, which were dominant at 160-218 and 743-854.

Method: immunoSEQ multiplex PCR; TCRdb's copy keeps in-frame clones and lacks some. The sample records 250,000 to 300,000 clones, approximately 94% being singletons. The study pooled second doses at about 4 or about 12 weeks. Turning to this clone: Its antigen is not identified.

The clonotype was recovered from an adult who received the AZD1222 COVID-19 vaccine. The V gene is TRBV3-1 (or the pseudogene TRBV3-2), the J gene TRBJ1-4; maybe TRBD1 (6 bases). The sample was peripheral blood, taken 28 days after the second AZD1222 dose. The CDR3 DNA reads TGTGCCAGCAGCTCCATGGGGACAGAAAAACTGTTTTTT. Residues: CASSSMGTEKLFF.